This TCR beta chain was sequenced in a study of shared clonotypes between healthy human individuals. Study-wide results and caveats: Sampling covered blood only; tissue repertoires likely differ.

CD4+ cell separation produced CD45RA+ naive and CD45RA-negative memory subsets. Libraries were prepared by immunoSEQ multiplex PCR; TCRdb keeps only in-frame clonotypes and omits some of them. The table has hundreds of thousands of clones, 90% to 97% seen once; the top ten hold 0.06%. The CDR3 contains 13 residues. Germline V gene lookup returns CDR1 MNHEY and CDR2 SMNVEV (reference sequence). V was pared by 5 bases and J by 0 bases, with 5 bases between. A note on this clone: Its specificity is not known.

The receptor was derived from a woman in her twenties or thirties in good health. The rearrangement joins TRBV27 to TRBJ1-5, with unresolved D. Sequencing was done on a sample of naive CD4+ T cells sorted from blood. This sample's subset: CD45RA+ positively selected. CDR3 protein: CASSDDSNQPQHF. In nucleotides, the CDR3 is TGTGCCAGCAGTGATGATAGCAATCAGCCCCAGCATTTT.